These T cell receptor beta chains were read from a single sample in a study of shared clonotypes between healthy human individuals. The table came from immunoSEQ multiplex PCR; TCRdb's copy has only in-frame clones and leaves some out. The repertoire holds about 2 million clones, with roughly 94% as singletons. The sample taken for sequencing was naive CD8+ T cells sorted from blood. These receptors came from a man aged 18-30 years in good health. Both conserved end residues are part of each CDR3. Each record gives: CDR3 length, J gene, clone size, V gene, D gene, CDR3 DNA, CDR3 protein. D genes are given only for firm matches. Clone size, where shown, is once, few, many, or a class for clones that have expanded.

14	TRBJ2-7	NA	TRBV7-9	NA	TGTGCCAGCAGCCCCACCAGCGCTACCTACGAGCAGTACTTC	CASSPTSATYEQYF
13	TRBJ2-1	NA	TRBV7-9	NA	TGTGCCAGCAGCTCCAATCCTATCGATGAGCAGTTCTTC	CASSSNPIDEQFF
14	TRBJ2-1	NA	TRBV27	NA	TGTGCCAGCAGTTTACGAGGGACCTACAATGAGCAGTTCTTC	CASSLRGTYNEQFF
15	TRBJ2-5	NA	TRBV5-6	TRBD1	TGTGCCAGCAGCCCTCTTGGGACAGATTTAGAGACCCAGTACTTC	CASSPLGTDLETQYF
14	TRBJ1-1	NA	TRBV7-6	TRBD1	TGTGCCAGCAGCACGAGGGGGGGGACAGCTGAAGCTTTCTTT	CASSTRGGTAEAFF
15	TRBJ2-7	NA	TRBV7-2	TRBD2	TGTGCCAGCAGCTTATCAGCGGGGGTAACCTACGAGCAGTACTTC	CASSLSAGVTYEQYF
15	TRBJ1-2	NA	TRBV4-1	TRBD1	TGCGCCAGCAGCGGAGGACAGGGGGGATTCTATGGCTACACCTTC	CASSGGQGGFYGYTF
16	TRBJ2-7	once	TRBV27	TRBD1	TGTGCCAGCAGTTTATCCACCGGGACAGGGGTCTACGAGCAGTACTTC	CASSLSTGTGVYEQYF
16	TRBJ2-3	NA	TRBV4-3	NA	TGCGCCAGCAGCCAAGTCCCGGGGTCTAGCACAGATACGCAGTATTTT	CASSQVPGSSTDTQYF
15	TRBJ1-6	NA	TRBV10-3	NA	TGTGCCATCAGTGATCAGGTGCCCATTAATTCACCCCTCCACTTT	CAISDQVPINSPLHF
14	TRBJ2-7	NA	TRBV7-2	TRBD2	TGTGCCAGCAGCTTAGTAGCGGGAGTTATAGAGCAGTACTTC	CASSLVAGVIEQYF
14	TRBJ1-1	NA	TRBV13	NA	TGTGCCAGCAGCTTTGAACAGCCGAACACTGAAGCTTTCTTT	CASSFEQPNTEAFF
15	TRBJ2-3	NA	TRBV13	NA	TGTGCCAGCAGCTTTAATAGGGAACCTACAGATACGCAGTATTTT	CASSFNREPTDTQYF
15	TRBJ2-1	NA	TRBV5-1	TRBD2	TGCGCCAGCAGCGGGACTAGCGGGATATCCCATGAGCAGTTCTTC	CASSGTSGISHEQFF
15	TRBJ2-2	NA	TRBV18	NA	TGTGCCAGCTCACCTTGGACAGAGAACACCGGGGAGCTGTTTTTT	CASSPWTENTGELFF
16	TRBJ2-5	NA	TRBV12-5	TRBD2	TGTGCTAGTGGTTTGGGGCTAGCGGGGGAGGTGGAGACCCAGTACTTC	CASGLGLAGEVETQYF
15	TRBJ2-5	NA	TRBV5-1	TRBD2	TGCGCCAGCAGCTTGGTAGCGGGGGAGGGAGAGACCCAGTACTTC	CASSLVAGEGETQYF
15	TRBJ1-2	NA	TRBV7-3	TRBD1	TGTGCCAGCAGTCCTAGACAGGGAACGAACTATGGCTACACCTTC	CASSPRQGTNYGYTF
14	TRBJ1-2	few	TRBV9	NA	TGTGCCAGCAGCGTAGGGGGGGCAGACTATGGCTACACCTTC	CASSVGGADYGYTF
13	TRBJ2-7	NA	TRBV5-6	NA	TGTGCCAGCAGCCAAGACAGAGATAACGAGCAGTACTTC	CASSQDRDNEQYF
17	TRBJ2-7	NA	TRBV21-1	NA	TGTGCCAGCAGCAAAGCGCCCCGTGGGAAAACTCTCTACGAGCAGTACTTC	CASSKAPRGKTLYEQYF
15	TRBJ2-2	NA	TRBV10-2	TRBD2	TGCGCCAGCATTCGAACTAGCGGGAAACCCGGGGAGCTGTTTTTT	CASIRTSGKPGELFF
16	TRBJ2-2	NA	TRBV12-5	NA	TGTGCTAGTGGTTTGGCCGGGACTCCTAACACCGGGGAGCTGTTTTTT	CASGLAGTPNTGELFF
14	TRBJ1-1	NA	TRBV5-4	NA	TGTGCCAGCAGCCCGACCGGGGAATGGGCTGAAGCTTTCTTT	CASSPTGEWAEAFF
14	TRBJ2-7	NA	TRBV12-2	NA	TGTGCAAGTCGTCTCTCAGGGCTGACCTACGAGCAGTACTTC	CASRLSGLTYEQYF
15	TRBJ2-7	NA	TRBV19	NA	TGTGCCAGTAGCGCTCCGGGACTTTACAACTACGAGCAGTACTTC	CASSAPGLYNYEQYF
15	TRBJ1-1	NA	TRBV6-5	NA	TGTGCCAGCAGTTACCTTCCGGGCTTGGGGACTGAAGCTTTCTTT	CASSYLPGLGTEAFF
12	TRBJ2-1	NA	TRBV5-1	NA	TGCGCCAGCCAACACGAGACCGGTGAGCAGTTCTTC	CASQHETGEQFF
16	TRBJ2-3	NA	TRBV4-1	NA	TGCGCCAGCAGCCGGACTAATCGGGGGGCGACGGATACGCAGTATTTT	CASSRTNRGATDTQYF
14	TRBJ2-7	NA	TRBV7-9	TRBD1	TGTGCCAGCAGCCCCGGGGACAGGGTCTACGAGCAGTACTTC	CASSPGDRVYEQYF
13	TRBJ1-1	NA	TRBV19	NA	TGTGCCAGTAGCCCTGAGGGGGACGTTGAAGCTTTCTTT	CASSPEGDVEAFF
17	TRBJ1-4	NA	TRBV7-2	TRBD1	TGTGCCAGCAGCAATCGGTTGGTGGGACAGGGGTATGAAAAACTGTTTTTT	CASSNRLVGQGYEKLFF
16	TRBJ2-2	NA	TRBV7-9	TRBD2	TGTGCCAGCAGCCATAGCCTGCAGCGGGGCAGCGGGGAGCTGTTTTTT	CASSHSLQRGSGELFF